A single sample gave rise to the 10 T cell receptor beta chains below, sequenced in a study of T-cell memory formation after mild COVID-19. Each CDR3 protein gets one entry after TCRdb re-called the 5' RACE reads with MiXCR. The data show some 260,000 distinct CDR3 sequences, 16% seen once. The sequenced sample was PBMCs or a T cell subset sorted from them (not recorded which). Receptors originate from a man younger than 35 who had mild COVID-19 (a few samples of this study predate the infection). Cell type and time point are not known.

This clonotype was found a few times. V is TRBV20-1 and J is TRBJ2-7; 8 bases line up with TRBD1. The CDR3 runs to 14 residues. The V gene's germline CDR1 is DFQATT and CDR2 SNEGSKA (reference sequence). The ends lost 0 bases at V and 2 bases at J; junction bases unmatched: 3. The CDR3 sequence: CSARDPQGAYEQYV. CDR3 coding DNA: TGCAGTGCTAGAGATCCACAGGGGGCCTACGAGCAGTACGTC.

This clonotype occurred a few times. V usage is TRBV5-6 and J usage is TRBJ2-3; D gene unclear. The CDR3 has 14 residues. Germline CDR1 and CDR2: SGHDT and YYEEEE. V lost 1 base and J lost 3, with 9 bases in between. The CDR3 bases are TGTGCCAGCAGCTTGTCTCCCCGAACAGATACGCAGTATTTT. Encoded protein: CASSLSPRTDTQYF.

In its sample, this clonotype was seen a few times. J is TRBJ2-2 and V is TRBV5-5, with D maybe TRBD2 (5 bases). With 0 bases removed from V and 7 bases from J, the gap between germline ends came to 10 bases. The germline V gene encodes CDR1 SGHKS and CDR2 YYEKEE (reference sequence). The CDR3 loop spans 14 amino acids. In DNA, the CDR3 is TGTGCCAGCAGCTTGGAGTCGGGGTACGGGGAGCTGTTTTTT. As protein: CASSLESGYGELFF.

The gene calls are TRBV5-1 and TRBJ1-3; D not certain. The CDR3 runs 15 residues. V lost 4 bases, J lost 4 bases, and 15 bases lay in between. The germline CDR1 and CDR2 sequences are SGHRS and YFSETQ. The CDR3, as DNA: TGCGCCAGCAGCCCCGGTGTGATAGGAGGAAACACCATATATTTT. It is translated as CASSPGVIGGNTIYF.

In this sample, this clonotype turned up a few times. This chain connects TRBV10-3 to TRBJ2-3; TRBD1 agrees at 8 bases. Germline trimming cut 0 bases from V and 5 bases from J; bases unmatched to any gene: 4. Germline-derived CDR1 and CDR2 are ENHRY and SYGVKD. There are 15 residues in the CDR3. The CDR3 here is CAISESGQGRDTQYF. CDR3 in DNA: TGTGCCATCAGTGAGTCCGGACAGGGCAGAGATACGCAGTATTTT.

This clonotype was seen more than once but under ten times. The chain couples TRBV6-5 to TRBJ2-3, with D uncertain. The V gene lost 6 bases and the J gene lost 0 bases, with 10 bases spanning the gap. Germline-derived CDR1 and CDR2 are MNHEY and SVGAGI. CDR3 length: 14 residues. The CDR3 DNA is TGTGCCAGCAGCTTCACCGTCAGCACAGATACGCAGTATTTT. Amino acid sequence: CASSFTVSTDTQYF.

The chain recombines TRBV19 with TRBJ1-4, with 7 nucleotides matching TRBD1. The CDR3 extends over 15 amino acids. In germline, CDR1 is LNHDA, CDR2 SQIVND (reference sequence). V lost 4 bases and J lost 7; bases outside the gene matches: 9. In DNA, the CDR3 is TGTGCCAGTAGTACGGGACAGCCCTCAATTGAAAAACTGTTTTTT. Protein sequence: CASSTGQPSIEKLFF.

This clonotype has more than one count but fewer than ten. The chain carries TRBV11-2 and TRBJ1-1; D is possibly TRBD1 (5 bases). The CDR3 extends over 12 amino acids. Germline V gene data show CDR1 as SGHAT and CDR2 as FQNNGV. V was shortened by 6 bases and J by 11 bases, with 16 bases between the two germline ends. CDR3 nucleotide sequence: TGTGCCAGCAGTCCAGACAGAGCTAAGGCTTTCTTT. Its protein is CASSPDRAKAFF. Complete variable domain (other parts from reference TRBV11-2 and TRBJ1-1): EAGVAQSPRYKIIEKRQSVAFWCNPISGHATLYWYQQILGQGPKLLIQFQNNGVVDDSQLPKDRFSAERLKGVDSTLKIQPAKLEDSAVYLCASSPDRAKAFFGQGTRLTVV.

This clonotype was detected ten times or more. The gene calls are TRBV5-1 and TRBJ2-1; unclear D gene. CDR1 SGHRS and CDR2 YFSETQ come from the germline V gene. Trimming left V 1 base short and J 2 bases short, with 7 bases between. This CDR3 spans 14 amino acids. The CDR3 sequence is CASSLSVTYNEQFF. In DNA form, the CDR3 reads TGCGCCAGCAGCTTGTCGGTTACCTACAATGAGCAGTTCTTC.

This clonotype was counted only a few times. This sequence joins TRBV7-2 and TRBJ2-6, with D perhaps matching TRBD1 (5 bases). This CDR3 is 15 amino acids long. CDR1 and CDR2 (germline): SGHTA, FQGNSA. The V gene lost 6 bases and the J gene lost 1 base, with 10 bases spanning the gap. CDR3 sequence reads: CASSTSGSGANVLTF. Here the CDR3 DNA reads TGTGCCAGCAGTACCTCAGGGTCTGGGGCCAACGTCCTGACTTTC. The complete variable domain, with remaining parts taken from reference TRBV7-2 and TRBJ2-6, reads GAGVSQSPSNKVTEKGKDVELRCDPISGHTALYWYRQSLGQGLEFLIYFQGNSAPDKSGLPSDRFSAERTGGSVSTLTIQRTQQEDSAVYLCASSTSGSGANVLTFGAGSRLTVL.